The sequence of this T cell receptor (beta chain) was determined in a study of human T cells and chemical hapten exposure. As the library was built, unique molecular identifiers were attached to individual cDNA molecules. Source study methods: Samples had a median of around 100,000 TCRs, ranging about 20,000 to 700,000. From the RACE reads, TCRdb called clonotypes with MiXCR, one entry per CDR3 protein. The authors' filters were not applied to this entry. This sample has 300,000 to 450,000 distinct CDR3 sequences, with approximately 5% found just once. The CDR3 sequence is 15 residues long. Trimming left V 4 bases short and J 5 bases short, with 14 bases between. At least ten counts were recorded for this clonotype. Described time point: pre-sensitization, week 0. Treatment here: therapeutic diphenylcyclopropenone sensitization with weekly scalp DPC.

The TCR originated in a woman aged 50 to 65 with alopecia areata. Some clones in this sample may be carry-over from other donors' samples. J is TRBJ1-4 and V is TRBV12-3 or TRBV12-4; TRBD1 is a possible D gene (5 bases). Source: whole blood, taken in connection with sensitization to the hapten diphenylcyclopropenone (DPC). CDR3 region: CASSYTGTANEKLFF. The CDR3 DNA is TGTGCCAGCAGTTACACCGGGACGGCGAATGAAAAACTGTTTTTT.